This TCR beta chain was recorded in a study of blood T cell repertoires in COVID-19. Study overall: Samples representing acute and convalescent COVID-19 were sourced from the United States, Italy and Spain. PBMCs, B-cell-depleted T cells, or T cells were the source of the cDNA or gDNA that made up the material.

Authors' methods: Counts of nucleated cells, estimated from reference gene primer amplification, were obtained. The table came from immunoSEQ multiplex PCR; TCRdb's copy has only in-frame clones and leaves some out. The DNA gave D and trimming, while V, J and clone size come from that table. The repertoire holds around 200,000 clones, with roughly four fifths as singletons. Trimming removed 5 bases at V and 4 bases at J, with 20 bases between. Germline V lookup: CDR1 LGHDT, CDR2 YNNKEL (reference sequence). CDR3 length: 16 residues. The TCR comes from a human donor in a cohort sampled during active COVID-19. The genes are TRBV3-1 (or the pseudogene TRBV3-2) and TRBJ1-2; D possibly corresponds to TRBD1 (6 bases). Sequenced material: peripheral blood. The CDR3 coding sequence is TGTGCCAGCAGCGGTAGAGGGGGATACGTGACCTATGGCTACACCTTC. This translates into CASSGRGGYVTYGYTF.